Only one count was recorded for the clone carrying this T cell receptor (beta chain). Antigen specificity is unknown. The data derive from a study of cytomegalovirus exposure and HLA in healthy donors. Study context: The approximately 110 validation repertoires and the approximately 700 first-cohort repertoires shared a platform, a later analysis reported. Study-wide results and limits: Most TCR sequences were seen very rarely across donors, but some public TCRs occurred in many.

TCRdb keeps only in-frame clones here, not all; method: immunoSEQ multiplex PCR. The table records roughly 57,000 clones, 93% of them present only once. Germline V gene sequence: CDR1 MNHNS, CDR2 SASEGT. Trimming removed 4 bases from V and 6 bases from J, with 19 bases in between. The CDR3 totals 16 residues. The validation cohort, a group of under 150 subjects, included the donors and was separate from the approximately 700-subject first cohort. Sequenced: PBMCs. This chain uses TRBV6-1 with TRBJ2-4; TRBD1 is a possible D gene (6 bases). The receptor's source is a woman aged 18-29 years in good health and CMV-seropositive. CDR3 region: CASSVDWRQERNIQYF. The CDR3 DNA reads as TGTGCCAGCAGTGTGGATTGGCGACAGGAGCGAAACATTCAGTACTTC.